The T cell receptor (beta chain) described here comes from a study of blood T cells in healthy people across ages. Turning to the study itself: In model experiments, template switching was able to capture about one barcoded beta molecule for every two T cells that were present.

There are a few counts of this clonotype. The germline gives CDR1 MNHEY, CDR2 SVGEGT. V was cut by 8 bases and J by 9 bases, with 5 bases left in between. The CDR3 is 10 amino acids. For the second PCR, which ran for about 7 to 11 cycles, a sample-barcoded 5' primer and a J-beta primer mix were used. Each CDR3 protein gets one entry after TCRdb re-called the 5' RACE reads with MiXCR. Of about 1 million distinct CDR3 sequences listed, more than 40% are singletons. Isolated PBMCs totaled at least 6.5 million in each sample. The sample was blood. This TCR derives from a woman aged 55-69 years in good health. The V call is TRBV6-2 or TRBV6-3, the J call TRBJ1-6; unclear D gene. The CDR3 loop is CASGPSPLHF. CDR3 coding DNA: TGTGCCAGCGGACCTTCACCCCTCCACTTT.